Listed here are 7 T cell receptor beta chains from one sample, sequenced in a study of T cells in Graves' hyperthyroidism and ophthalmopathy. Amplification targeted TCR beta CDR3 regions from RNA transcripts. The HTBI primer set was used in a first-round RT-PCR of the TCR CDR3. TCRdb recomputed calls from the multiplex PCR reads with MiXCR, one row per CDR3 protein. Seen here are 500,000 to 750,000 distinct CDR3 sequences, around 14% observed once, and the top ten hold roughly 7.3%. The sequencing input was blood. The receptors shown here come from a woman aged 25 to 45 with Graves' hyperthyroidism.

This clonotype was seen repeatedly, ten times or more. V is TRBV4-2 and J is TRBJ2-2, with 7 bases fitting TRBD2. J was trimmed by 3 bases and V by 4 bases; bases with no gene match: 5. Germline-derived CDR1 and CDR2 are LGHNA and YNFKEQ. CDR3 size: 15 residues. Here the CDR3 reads CASSPRLAYTGELFF. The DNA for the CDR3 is TGTGCCAGCAGCCCGAGACTAGCTTACACCGGGGAGCTGTTTTTT.

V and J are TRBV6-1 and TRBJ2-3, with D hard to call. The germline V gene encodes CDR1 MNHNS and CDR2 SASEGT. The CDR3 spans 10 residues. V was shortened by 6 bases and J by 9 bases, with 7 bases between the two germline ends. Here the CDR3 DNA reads TGTGCCAGCAGGGACCTAACGCAGTATTTT. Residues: CASRDLTQYF.

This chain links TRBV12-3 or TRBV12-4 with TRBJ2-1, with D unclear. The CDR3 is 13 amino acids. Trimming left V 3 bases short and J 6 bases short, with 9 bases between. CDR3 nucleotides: TGTGCCAGCAGTTTGAGTCCTATCAATGAGCAGTTCTTC. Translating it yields CASSLSPINEQFF.

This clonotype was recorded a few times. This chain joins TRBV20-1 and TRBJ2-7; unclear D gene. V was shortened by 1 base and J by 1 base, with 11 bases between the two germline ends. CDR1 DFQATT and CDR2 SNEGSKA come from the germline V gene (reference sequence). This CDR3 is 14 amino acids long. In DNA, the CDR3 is TGCAGTGCTAGAGTCCCGAGTAGGTCCTACGAGCAGTACTTC. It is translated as CSARVPSRSYEQYF.

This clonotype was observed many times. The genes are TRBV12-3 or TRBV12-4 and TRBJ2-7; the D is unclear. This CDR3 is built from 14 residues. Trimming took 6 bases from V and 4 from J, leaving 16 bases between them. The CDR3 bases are TGTGCCAGCAGCAAAGGCAGGAATGGTTACGAGCAGTACTTC. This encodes CASSKGRNGYEQYF.

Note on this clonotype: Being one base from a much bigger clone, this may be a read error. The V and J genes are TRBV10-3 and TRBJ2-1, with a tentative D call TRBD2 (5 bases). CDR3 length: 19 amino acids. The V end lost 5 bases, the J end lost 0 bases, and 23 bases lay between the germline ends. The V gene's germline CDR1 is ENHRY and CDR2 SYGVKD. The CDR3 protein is CAISYSRGPSGSSYNEQFF. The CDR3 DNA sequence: TGTGCCATCAGTTACTCGAGAGGTCCAAGCGGAAGCTCCTACAATGAGCAGTTCTTC.

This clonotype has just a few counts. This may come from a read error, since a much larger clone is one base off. CDR3 loop: CAGSESAAYNEQFF. As DNA, the CDR3 is TGTGCCGGCAGTGAGAGCGCCGCCTACAATGAGCAGTTCTTC. The V call is TRBV2, the J call TRBJ2-1; D unclear. Germline CDR1 and CDR2: SNHLY and FYNNEI. The CDR3 is made up of 14 amino acids.